Detailed here is one TCR beta chain. Its antigen is unidentified. The data stem from a study of T cells expressing NK-cell markers. Overall study findings and caveats: Dominant NKG2C+ clonotypes were found to form roughly 1.0-7.5% of CD8+ T cells in six donors. Similarly, these clonotypes led the CD3+CD56-NKG2C+ fraction as well in a handful of donors.

The CDR3 has 15 residues. The germline gives CDR1 SEHNR, CDR2 FQNEAQ (reference sequence). UMIs accompanied the 5'RACE template switching by which TCR beta cDNA was made. For each CDR3 protein, TCRdb gives one entry from its re-call of the 5' RACE reads, without DNA. The sample shows about 540,000 distinct CDR3 sequences, and approximately 3.6% sits with its ten largest clones. The sequence was obtained from a man aged 18 to 29 in good health. The specimen sequenced was blood T cells: a sorted CD56 or NKG2C T cell subset, CD4+ or CD8+ T cells, or bulk PBMC T cells (not recorded which). V and J are TRBV7-9 and TRBJ2-2; TCRdb selects TRBD2, and the lack of DNA leaves this call unchecked. The CDR3 loop is CASRSSGEGAGELFF. Supplemented by reference TRBV7-9 and TRBJ2-2, the full variable domain reads DTGVSQNPRHKITKRGQNVTFRCDPISEHNRLYWYRQTLGQGPEFLTYFQNEAQLEKSRLLSDRFSAERPKGSFSTLEIQRTEQGDSAMYLCASRSSGEGAGELFFGEGSRLTVL.